The 11 T cell receptor beta chains below come from one sample, sequenced in a study of blood T cells in healthy people across ages. The use of a sample-barcoded 5' primer and a J-beta primer mix characterized a second PCR of 7 to 11 cycles. One entry per CDR3 protein results from TCRdb running MiXCR on the 5' RACE reads. The table has almost 1 million distinct CDR3 sequences, approximately 50% seen once. Sequencing was done on a sample of blood. The origin of the receptors is a woman aged 55-69 years in good health.

The gene calls are TRBV10-3 and TRBJ2-1; 13 bases are a match to TRBD2. The CDR3 totals 14 residues. Per the germline V gene, CDR1 is ENHRY and CDR2 is SYGVKD. Unmatched junction bases numbered 5, after V lost 10 bases and J lost 5 bases. This chain's CDR3 is CATTGTSGNNEQFF. In DNA, the CDR3 is TGTGCCACCACCGGGACTAGCGGGAACAATGAGCAGTTCTTC.

This clonotype has just one count. The rearrangement uses TRBV12-3 or TRBV12-4 and TRBJ1-1; D uncertain. The CDR3 has 14 amino acids. Trimming shortened V by 2 bases and J by 1 base, and 8 bases separated the two germline ends. CDR3 coding DNA: TGTGCCAGCAGTTTACTCAGGACGAACACTGAAGCTTTCTTT. Protein sequence: CASSLLRTNTEAFF.

The gene calls are TRBV12-3 or TRBV12-4 and TRBJ2-3; D is unresolved. V was clipped by 5 bases and J by 6 bases, with 9 bases between them. The CDR3 consists of 12 residues. In nucleotides, the CDR3 is TGTGCCAGCAGTACCCGGTGGGATACGCAGTATTTT. It translates to CASSTRWDTQYF.

The chain has TRBV20-1 and TRBJ1-1; D might be TRBD1 (5 bases). Germline lookup yields CDR1 DFQATT and CDR2 SNEGSKA (reference sequence). V lost 3 bases, J lost 11 bases, and 19 bases lay in between. The CDR3 consists of 13 residues. The chain's CDR3 is CSASRQGENGAFF. CDR3 bases: TGCAGTGCTAGTAGGCAGGGCGAGAATGGTGCTTTCTTT.

About this clonotype: The junction departs from the called germline gene at one end, perhaps through a read error. DNA of the CDR3: TGCAATGCTTCGGGACAGGTGGGAAACATTCAGTACTTC. As protein: CNASGQVGNIQYF. The chain links TRBV20-1 to TRBJ2-4; TRBD1 matches at 8 bases. From germline, CDR1 is DFQATT and CDR2 SNEGSKA (reference sequence). This CDR3 spans 13 amino acids.

This chain links TRBV18 with TRBJ1-6; 7 bases are shared with TRBD1. The V segment lost 6 bases and the J segment 11 bases; nucleotides outside the gene matches: 7. Germline lookup yields CDR1 KGHSH and CDR2 LQKENI. The CDR3 sequence is 13 residues long. The CDR3 sequence: CASSDLDRTPLHF. The CDR3 DNA is TGTGCCAGCTCGGACCTGGACAGGACACCCCTCCACTTT.

The CDR3 DNA is TGTGCCAGCAGTTTGAAGCCCCAGCATTTT. It codes for CASSLKPQHF. The chain links TRBV28 to TRBJ1-5; D unclear. Per germline, CDR1 MDHEN and CDR2 SYDVKM. CDR3 length: 10 amino acids. V dropped 3 bases and J dropped 8 bases, with 2 bases sitting between them.

The sample holds a few counts of this clonotype. The V and J genes are TRBV6-1 and TRBJ2-7; D is unresolved. The germline V and J ends were trimmed by 6 bases and 3 bases, with 12 bases remaining between them. This CDR3 is 13 amino acids long. In germline, CDR1 is MNHNS, CDR2 SASEGT. The CDR3 reads CASSITNSYEQYF. CDR3 coding DNA: TGTGCCAGCAGCATAACGAACAGCTACGAGCAGTACTTC.

V gene TRBV20-1 combines with J gene TRBJ2-3; D is perhaps TRBD2 (6 bases). CDR1 is DFQATT and CDR2 is SNEGSKA in the germline V gene (reference sequence). The ends were cut back, 1 base at V and 1 base at J, with 15 bases in the middle. The CDR3 contains 16 residues. The CDR3 coding sequence is TGCAGTGCTAGAGGGGGCGCGGCGGGACGCACAGATACGCAGTATTTT. Translation: CSARGGAAGRTDTQYF.

This clonotype occurred once. The chain combines TRBV20-1 with TRBJ2-1; weak D call: TRBD2 (6 bases). Judging by the DNA end, TRBJ2-7 fits better; the J call may be wrong. Germline CDR1 DFQATT, CDR2 SNEGSKA (reference sequence). The CDR3 is 15 amino acids. In DNA form, the CDR3 reads TGCAGTGCCCGGGAGCGGGTGAGCTCCTACAATGAGCAGTACTTC. It encodes CSARERVSSYNEQYF.

The J gene is TRBJ2-4, the V gene TRBV7-9; 8 positions match TRBD2. CDR1 SEHNR and CDR2 FQNEAQ come from the germline V gene (reference sequence). There are 16 residues in the CDR3. J lost 1 base, V lost 5 bases, and 7 bases had no gene match. Written as DNA, the CDR3 is TGTGCCAGCAGCCACGGAGCGGGGGATGCCAAAAACATTCAGTACTTC. Translating gives CASSHGAGDAKNIQYF.